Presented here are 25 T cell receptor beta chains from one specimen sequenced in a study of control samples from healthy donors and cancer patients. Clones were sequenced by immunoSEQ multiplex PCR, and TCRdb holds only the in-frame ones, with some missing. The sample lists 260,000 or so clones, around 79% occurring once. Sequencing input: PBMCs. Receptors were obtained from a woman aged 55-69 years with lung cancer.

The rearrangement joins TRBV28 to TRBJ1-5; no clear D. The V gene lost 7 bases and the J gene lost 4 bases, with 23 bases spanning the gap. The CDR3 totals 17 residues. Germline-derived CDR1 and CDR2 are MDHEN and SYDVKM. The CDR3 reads CASTTTRAPTHNQPQHF. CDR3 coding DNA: TGTGCCAGCACGACTACTCGGGCCCCTACACATAATCAGCCCCAGCATTTT.

CDR3 DNA sequence: TGTGCCAGCAGTTCGGGCAGGGGGACCGCCGAGCAGTACTTC. As protein: CASSSGRGTAEQYF. The J gene is TRBJ2-7, the V gene TRBV6-5; TRBD1 aligns across 7 bases. The germline V gene has CDR1 MNHEY and CDR2 SVGAGI. The CDR3 spans 14 residues. Trimming at V came to 4 bases and at J to 6 bases, leaving 9 bases not matched to a gene.

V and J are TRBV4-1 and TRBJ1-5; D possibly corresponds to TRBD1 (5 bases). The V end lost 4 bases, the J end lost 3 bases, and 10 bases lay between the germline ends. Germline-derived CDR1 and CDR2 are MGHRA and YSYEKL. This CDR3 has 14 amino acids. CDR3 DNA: TGCGCCAGCAGCCCTTGGGGCATCAATCAGCCCCAGCATTTT. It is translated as CASSPWGINQPQHF.

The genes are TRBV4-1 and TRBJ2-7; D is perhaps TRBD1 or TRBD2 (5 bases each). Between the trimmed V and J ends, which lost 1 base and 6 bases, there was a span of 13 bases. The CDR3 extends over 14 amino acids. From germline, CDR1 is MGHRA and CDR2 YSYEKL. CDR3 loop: CASSQVIRAGEQYF. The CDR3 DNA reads TGCGCCAGCAGCCAAGTGATCAGGGCGGGCGAGCAGTACTTC.

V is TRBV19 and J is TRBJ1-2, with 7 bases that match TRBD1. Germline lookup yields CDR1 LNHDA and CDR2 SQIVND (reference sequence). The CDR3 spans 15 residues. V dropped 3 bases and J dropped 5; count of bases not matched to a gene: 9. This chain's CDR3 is CASSMRGTDLYGYTF. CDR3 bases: TGTGCCAGTAGTATGAGAGGGACAGACCTATATGGCTACACCTTC.

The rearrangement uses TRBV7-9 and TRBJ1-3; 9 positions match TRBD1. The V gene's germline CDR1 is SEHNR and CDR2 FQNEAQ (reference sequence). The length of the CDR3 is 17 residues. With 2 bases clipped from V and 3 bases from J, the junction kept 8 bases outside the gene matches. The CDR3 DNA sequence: TGTGCCAGCAGCTTATTCTTGGGACAGGGAGGTGGAAACACCATATATTTT. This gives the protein CASSLFLGQGGGNTIYF. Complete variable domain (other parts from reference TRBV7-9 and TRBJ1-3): DTGVSQNPRHKITKRGQNVTFRCDPISEHNRLYWYRQTLGQGPEFLTYFQNEAQLEKSRLLSDRFSAERPKGSFSTLEIQRTEQGDSAMYLCASSLFLGQGGGNTIYFGEGSWLTVV.

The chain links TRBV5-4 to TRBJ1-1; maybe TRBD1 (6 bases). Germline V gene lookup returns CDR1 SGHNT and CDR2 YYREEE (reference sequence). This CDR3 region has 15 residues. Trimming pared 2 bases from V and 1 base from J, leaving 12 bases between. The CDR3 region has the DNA TGTGCCAGCAGCTTTGGGGGGCATGGGAACACTGAAGCTTTCTTT. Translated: CASSFGGHGNTEAFF.

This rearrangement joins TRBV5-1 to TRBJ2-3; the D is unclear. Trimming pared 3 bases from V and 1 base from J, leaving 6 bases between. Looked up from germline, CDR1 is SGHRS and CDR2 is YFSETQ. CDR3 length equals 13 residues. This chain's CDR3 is CASSSQGTDTQYF. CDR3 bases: TGCGCCAGCAGCTCCCAGGGCACAGATACGCAGTATTTT.

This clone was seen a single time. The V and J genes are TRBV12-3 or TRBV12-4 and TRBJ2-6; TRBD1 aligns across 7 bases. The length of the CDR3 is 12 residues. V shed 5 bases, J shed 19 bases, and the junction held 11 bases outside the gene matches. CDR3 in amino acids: CASSLGQVKNTF. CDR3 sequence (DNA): TGTGCCAGCAGTCTTGGACAGGTCAAAAATACTTTC.

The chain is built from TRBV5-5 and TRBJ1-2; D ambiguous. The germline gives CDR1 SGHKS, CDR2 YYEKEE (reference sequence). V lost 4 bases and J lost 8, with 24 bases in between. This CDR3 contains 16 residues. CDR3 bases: TGTGCCAGCAGCCCCGGAGGGAACAGAGGGAACTCCGGCTACACCTTC. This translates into CASSPGGNRGNSGYTF.

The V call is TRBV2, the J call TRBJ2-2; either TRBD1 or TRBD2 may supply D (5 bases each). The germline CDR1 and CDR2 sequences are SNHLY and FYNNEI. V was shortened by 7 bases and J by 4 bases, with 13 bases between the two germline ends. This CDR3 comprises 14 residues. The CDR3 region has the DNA TGTGCCAGCAAGAAGGGGACCGGCACCGGGGAGCTGTTTTTT. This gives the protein CASKKGTGTGELFF.

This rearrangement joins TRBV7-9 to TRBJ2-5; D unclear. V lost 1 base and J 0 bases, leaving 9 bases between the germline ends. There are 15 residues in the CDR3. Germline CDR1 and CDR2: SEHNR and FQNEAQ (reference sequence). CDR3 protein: CASSLEMRYQETQYF. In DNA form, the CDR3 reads TGTGCCAGCAGCTTAGAGATGCGTTACCAAGAGACCCAGTACTTC.

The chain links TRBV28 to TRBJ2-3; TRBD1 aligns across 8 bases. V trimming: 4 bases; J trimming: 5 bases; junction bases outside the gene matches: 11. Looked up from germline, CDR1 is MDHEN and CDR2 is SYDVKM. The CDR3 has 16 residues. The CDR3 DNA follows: TGTGCCAGCAGTTCAAGGGGGCAGGGGGCGAAAGATACGCAGTATTTT. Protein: CASSSRGQGAKDTQYF.

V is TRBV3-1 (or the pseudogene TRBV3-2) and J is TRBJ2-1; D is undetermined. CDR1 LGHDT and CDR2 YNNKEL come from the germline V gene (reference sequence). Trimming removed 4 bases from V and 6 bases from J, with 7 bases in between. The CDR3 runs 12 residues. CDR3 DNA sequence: TGTGCCAGCAGCCGATCTATCAATGAGCAGTTCTTC. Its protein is CASSRSINEQFF.

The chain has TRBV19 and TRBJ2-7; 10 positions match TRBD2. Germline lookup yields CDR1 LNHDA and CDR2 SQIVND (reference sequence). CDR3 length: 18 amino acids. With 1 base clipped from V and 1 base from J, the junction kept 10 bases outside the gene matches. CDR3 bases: TGTGCCAGTAGTATAGCAATAAGCGGGGGGGCCAGGTCCTACGAGCAGTACTTC. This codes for CASSIAISGGARSYEQYF.

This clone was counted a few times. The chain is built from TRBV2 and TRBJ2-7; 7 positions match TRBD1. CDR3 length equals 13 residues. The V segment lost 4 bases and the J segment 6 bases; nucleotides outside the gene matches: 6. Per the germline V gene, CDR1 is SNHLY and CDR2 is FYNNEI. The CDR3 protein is CASSGTGRGEQYF. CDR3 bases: TGTGCCAGCAGTGGGACAGGAAGGGGCGAGCAGTACTTC.

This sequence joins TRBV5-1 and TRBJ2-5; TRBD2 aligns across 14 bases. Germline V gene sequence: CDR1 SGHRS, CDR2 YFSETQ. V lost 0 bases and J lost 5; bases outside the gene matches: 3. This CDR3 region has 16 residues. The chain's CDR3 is CASSLGLAGGLETQYF. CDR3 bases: TGCGCCAGCAGCTTGGGACTAGCGGGGGGGCTGGAGACCCAGTACTTC.

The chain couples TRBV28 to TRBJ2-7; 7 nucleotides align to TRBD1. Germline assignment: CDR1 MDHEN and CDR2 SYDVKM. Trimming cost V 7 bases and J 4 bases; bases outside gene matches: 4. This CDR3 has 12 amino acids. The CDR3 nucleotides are TGTGCCAGCAACTCACAGGGGTACGAGCAGTACTTC. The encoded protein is CASNSQGYEQYF. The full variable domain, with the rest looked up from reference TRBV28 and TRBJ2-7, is DVKVTQSSRYLVKRTGEKVFLECVQDMDHENMFWYRQDPGLGLRLIYFSYDVKMKEKGDIPEGYSVSREKKERFSLILESASTNQTSMYLCASNSQGYEQYFGPGTRLTVT.

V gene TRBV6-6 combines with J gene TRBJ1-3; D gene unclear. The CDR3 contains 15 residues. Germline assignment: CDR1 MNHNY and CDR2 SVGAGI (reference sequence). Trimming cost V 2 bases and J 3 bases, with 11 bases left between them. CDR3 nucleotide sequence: TGTGCCAGCAGTTACCTTGCGGTCTTTGGAAACACCATATATTTT. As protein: CASSYLAVFGNTIYF.

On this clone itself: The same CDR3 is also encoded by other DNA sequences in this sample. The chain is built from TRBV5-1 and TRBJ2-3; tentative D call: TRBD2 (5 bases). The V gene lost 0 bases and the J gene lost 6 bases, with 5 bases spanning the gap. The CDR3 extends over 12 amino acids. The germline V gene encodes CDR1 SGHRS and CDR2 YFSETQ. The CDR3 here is CASSLAGDTQYF. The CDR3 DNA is TGCGCCAGCAGCTTGGCGGGGGATACGCAGTATTTT.

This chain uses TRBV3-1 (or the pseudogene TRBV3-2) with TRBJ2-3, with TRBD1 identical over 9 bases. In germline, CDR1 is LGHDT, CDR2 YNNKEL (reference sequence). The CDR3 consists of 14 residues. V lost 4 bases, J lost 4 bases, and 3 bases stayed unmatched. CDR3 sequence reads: CASSLGQGSDTQYF. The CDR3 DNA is TGTGCCAGCAGCCTCGGACAGGGGTCAGATACGCAGTATTTT.

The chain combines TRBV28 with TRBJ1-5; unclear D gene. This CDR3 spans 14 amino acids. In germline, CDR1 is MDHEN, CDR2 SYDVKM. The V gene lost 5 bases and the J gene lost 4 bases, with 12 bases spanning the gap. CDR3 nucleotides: TGTGCCAGCAGTCTGATACAGAGGAATCAGCCCCAGCATTTT. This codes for CASSLIQRNQPQHF.

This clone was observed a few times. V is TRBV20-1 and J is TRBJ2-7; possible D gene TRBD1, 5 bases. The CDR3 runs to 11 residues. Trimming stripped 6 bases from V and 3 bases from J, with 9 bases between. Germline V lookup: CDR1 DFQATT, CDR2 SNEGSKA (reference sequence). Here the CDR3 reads CSAHQGYEQYF. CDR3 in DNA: TGCAGTGCCCATCAGGGCTACGAGCAGTACTTC.

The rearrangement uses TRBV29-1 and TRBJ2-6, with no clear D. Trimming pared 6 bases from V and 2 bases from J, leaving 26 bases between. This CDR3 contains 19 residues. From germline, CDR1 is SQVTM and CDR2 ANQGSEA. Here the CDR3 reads CSVPTDPTEAIPGANVLTF. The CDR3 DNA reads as TGCAGCGTGCCGACGGATCCTACAGAAGCCATCCCTGGGGCCAACGTCCTGACTTTC.

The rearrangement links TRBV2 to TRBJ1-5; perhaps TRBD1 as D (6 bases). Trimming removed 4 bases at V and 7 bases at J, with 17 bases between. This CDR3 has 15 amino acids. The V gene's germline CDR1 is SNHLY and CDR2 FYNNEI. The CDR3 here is CASSGTVSGRQPQHF. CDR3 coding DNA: TGTGCCAGCAGTGGGACAGTCTCGGGACGACAGCCCCAGCATTTT.